This note documents a single TCR beta chain sequence. The sample holds a few counts of this clone. Its antigen is not yet known. Nothing much larger sits one base from this clone, and base qualities are not available. This sample stems from a study of control samples from healthy donors and cancer patients (TCRdb year 2020). Receptor libraries were prepared by the immunoSEQ multiplex PCR assay. The immuneACCESS repertoire file appears here via TCRdb, limited to in-frame rearrangements. These files lack a portion of the clones; in checked studies, under half of the deficit traces to unresolved V genes, and the cause of the others is not known. The sample table lists roughly 59,000 clones, roughly 90% of them with a count of one. In total, the top ten clones hold 1.5% to 2% of the sample. Sequenced: PBMCs. The TCR sequence derives from a man aged 40-49 years with colorectal cancer.

The nucleotide sequence is TGTGCCAGCAGCTCCGGGACTAGCGGGGTTGAGTTCGTTGAGACCCAGTACTTC. Its protein product is CASSSGTSGVEFVETQYF. The rearrangement joined TRBV9 to TRBJ2-5; TRBD2 lines up with 13 middle nucleotides. In the germline V gene, CDR1 corresponds to SGDLS and CDR2 to YYNGEE. After removal of 4 bases from V and 5 bases from J, the junction retains 14 bases not matched to a gene. The CDR3 measures 18 amino acids from cysteine to phenylalanine. Only the CDR3 part of the read is kept: 54 bases, read in frame from the first base. This CDR3, with the reference TRBV9 and TRBJ2-5 proteins standing in past its ends, gives the full variable domain DSGVTQTPKHLITATGQRVTLRCSPRSGDLSVYWYQQSLDQGLQFLIQYYNGEERAKGNILERFSAQQFPDLHSELNLSSLELGDSALYFCASSSGTSGVEFVETQYFGPGTRLLVL.